The 13 T cell receptor beta chains given below trace back to one sample, sequenced in a study of CD8 T cells in ankylosing spondylitis. TCRdb re-derived calls from the 5' RACE reads in MiXCR, one entry per CDR3 protein. Among 350,000 to 400,000 distinct CDR3 sequences listed, approximately 20% were seen once. Material: blood, either unsorted or a sorted T cell fraction (not recorded which). The receptors were sampled from a male donor with ankylosing spondylitis or in good health (not recorded which).

This rearrangement joins TRBV27 to TRBJ1-4, with D tentatively TRBD1 (6 bases). Trimming removed 5 bases at V and 8 bases at J, with 12 bases between. In germline, CDR1 is MNHEY, CDR2 SMNVEV (reference sequence). The CDR3 has 13 amino acids. The DNA for the CDR3 is TGTGCCAGCAGTGCACAGGGAAACGAAAAACTGTTTTTT. Its translation: CASSAQGNEKLFF. Complete variable domain (other parts from reference TRBV27 and TRBJ1-4): EAQVTQNPRYLITVTGKKLTVTCSQNMNHEYMSWYRQDPGLGLRQIYYSMNVEVTDKGDVPEGYKVSRKEKRNFPLILESPSPNQTSLYFCASSAQGNEKLFFGSGTQLSVL.

This rearrangement joins TRBV12-3 or TRBV12-4 to TRBJ2-4; D tentatively fits TRBD1 or TRBD2 (5 bases each). CDR3 length: 16 amino acids. V was clipped by 3 bases and J by 1 base, with 13 bases between them. The DNA for the CDR3 is TGTGCCAGCAGTTTGCTCGGGGACGGGGCCAAAAACATTCAGTACTTC. It is translated as CASSLLGDGAKNIQYF.

CDR3: CASSLVQGVLEKLFF. For the CDR3, the DNA is TGTGCCAGCAGCTTAGTTCAGGGGGTACTGGAAAAACTGTTTTTT. The chain joins TRBV7-9 to TRBJ1-4; TRBD1 aligns across 7 bases. J lost 8 bases, V lost 1 base, and 7 bases had no gene match. The CDR3 covers 15 residues. CDR1 is SEHNR and CDR2 is FQNEAQ in the germline V gene (reference sequence).

This rearrangement joins TRBV12-3 or TRBV12-4 to TRBJ1-3; the match to TRBD1 covers 7 bases. With V trimmed by 5 bases and J by 7 bases, 8 bases remained unmatched. This CDR3 has 14 residues. In DNA, the CDR3 is TGTGCCAGCAGTCCACCAACAGGGGAGAACACCATATATTTT. As protein: CASSPPTGENTIYF.

The chain couples TRBV6-1 to TRBJ2-1; D possibly corresponds to TRBD2 (7 bases). The CDR3 runs 14 residues. Germline-derived CDR1 and CDR2 are MNHNS and SASEGT. V lost 9 bases to trimming and J lost 6 bases, with 18 bases between them. This CDR3 reads CASGRGARPNEQFF. As DNA, the CDR3 is TGTGCCAGTGGGAGGGGGGCCCGGCCCAATGAGCAGTTCTTC.

This clonotype was picked up a small number of times. The chain is built from TRBV7-9 and TRBJ2-3; 7 nucleotides match TRBD1. Germline loops: CDR1 SEHNR, CDR2 FQNEAQ (reference sequence). This CDR3 comprises 16 residues. With V trimmed by 4 bases and J by 0 bases, 7 bases remained unmatched. CDR3 loop: CASSSITGASTDTQYF. The CDR3 bases are TGTGCCAGCAGCTCAATAACAGGGGCTAGCACAGATACGCAGTATTTT.

V usage is TRBV7-8 and J usage is TRBJ2-5; TRBD2 might be the D (6 bases). CDR3 length equals 14 residues. The V and J ends lost 5 bases and 5 bases respectively, with 15 bases between them. Germline CDR1 reads SGHVS; CDR2 reads FQNEAQ. CDR3 residues: CASSTGLVMETQYF. CDR3 nucleotide sequence: TGTGCCAGCAGCACGGGACTGGTCATGGAGACCCAGTACTTC.

The V call is TRBV4-1, the J call TRBJ2-7; possibly TRBD1 for D (5 bases). The V and J ends lost 1 base and 5 bases respectively, with 15 bases between them. Germline V gene lookup returns CDR1 MGHRA and CDR2 YSYEKL. CDR3 length: 15 residues. CDR3 nucleotide sequence: TGCGCCAGCAGCCAAGGGGTTGGGCAGGGTAACGAGCAGTACTTC. Amino acids: CASSQGVGQGNEQYF.

This clonotype has a handful of counts. The CDR3 spells CSVIELNNEQFF. The CDR3, as DNA: TGCAGCGTGATCGAGTTAAACAATGAGCAGTTCTTC. This chain connects TRBV29-1 to TRBJ2-1; D remains unclear. Germline CDR1 SQVTM, CDR2 ANQGSEA. V lost 6 bases to trimming and J lost 5 bases, with 11 bases between them. This CDR3 contains 12 residues.

The table lists this clonotype with many counts. This rearrangement joins TRBV7-9 to TRBJ2-7; TRBD1 aligns across 9 bases. Germline-derived CDR1 and CDR2 are SEHNR and FQNEAQ (reference sequence). The CDR3 is 14 residues long. Trimming took 4 bases from V and 3 from J; bases not matched to a gene: 4. CDR3 sequence reads: CASSSRDRDYEQYF. The CDR3 DNA reads TGTGCCAGCAGCTCCCGGGACAGGGACTACGAGCAGTACTTC.

This clonotype occurred a few times. The chain recombines TRBV4-1 with TRBJ2-5; TRBD1 matches 7 bases. V shed 4 bases, J shed 4 bases, and the junction held 9 bases outside the gene matches. This CDR3 is 15 amino acids long. Germline values: CDR1 MGHRA, CDR2 YSYEKL. Here the CDR3 reads CASSLGEGAGETQYF. The CDR3 nucleotides are TGCGCCAGCAGCCTCGGCGAGGGGGCCGGAGAGACCCAGTACTTC.

The CDR3 here is CASSWTSGVDEQFF. CDR3 DNA: TGTGCCAGCAGTTGGACTAGCGGGGTCGATGAGCAGTTCTTC. The chain is built from TRBV2 and TRBJ2-1; 12 positions agree with TRBD2. The CDR3 is 14 residues long. Looked up from germline, CDR1 is SNHLY and CDR2 is FYNNEI. The junction had 4 bases not matched to a gene; V was cut back by 5 bases and J by 8 bases.

The chain combines TRBV28 with TRBJ2-7; D unclear. Germline V lookup: CDR1 MDHEN, CDR2 SYDVKM. The CDR3 length is 13 residues. V shed 6 bases and J shed 4 bases, with 13 bases lying between them. The CDR3 DNA reads as TGTGCCAGCAGCAACCTAGACGGTTACGAGCAGTACTTC. Its protein product is CASSNLDGYEQYF.